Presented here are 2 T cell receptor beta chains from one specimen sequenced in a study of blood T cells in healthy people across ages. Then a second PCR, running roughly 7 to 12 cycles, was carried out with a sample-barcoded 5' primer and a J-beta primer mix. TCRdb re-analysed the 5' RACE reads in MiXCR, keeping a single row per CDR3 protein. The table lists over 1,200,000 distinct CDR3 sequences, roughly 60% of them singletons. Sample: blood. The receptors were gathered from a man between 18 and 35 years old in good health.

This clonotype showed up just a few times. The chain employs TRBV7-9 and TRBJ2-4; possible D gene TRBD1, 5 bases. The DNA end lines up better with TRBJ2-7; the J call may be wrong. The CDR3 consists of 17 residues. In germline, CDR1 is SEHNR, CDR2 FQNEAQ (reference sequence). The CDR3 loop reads CASSLAGPFREVYEQYF. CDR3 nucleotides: TGTGCCAGCAGCTTAGCGGGTCCGTTCAGGGAAGTCTACGAGCAGTACTTC.

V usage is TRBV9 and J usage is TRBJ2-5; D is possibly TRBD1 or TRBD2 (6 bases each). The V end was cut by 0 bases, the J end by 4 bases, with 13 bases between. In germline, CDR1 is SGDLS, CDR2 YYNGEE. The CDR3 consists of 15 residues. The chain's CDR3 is CASSVVRGQGETQYF. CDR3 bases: TGTGCCAGCAGCGTAGTACGGGGGCAGGGAGAGACCCAGTACTTC.